A single sample gave rise to the 16 T cell receptor beta chains below, sequenced in a study of blood T cell repertoires in COVID-19. Using immunoSEQ multiplex PCR, the repertoire was profiled, and TCRdb retains in-frame clones only, with some absent. The repertoire has 400,000 to 450,000 clones, over 75% of them found once; the top ten carry about 1.1%. The source material was PBMCs or T cells enriched from blood (not recorded which). Receptors were obtained from a man between 25 and 39 years old who had recovered from COVID-19.

The J gene is TRBJ1-6, the V gene TRBV2; D ambiguous. Germline CDR1 reads SNHLY; CDR2 reads FYNNEI. Trimming stripped 5 bases from V and 0 bases from J, with 20 bases between. The CDR3 runs 19 residues. This CDR3 is CASSTSRDMTSSYNSPLHF. The DNA for the CDR3 is TGTGCCAGCAGTACCTCCCGGGATATGACAAGCTCCTATAATTCACCCCTCCACTTT.

The chain combines TRBV7-9 with TRBJ1-2; D possibly corresponds to TRBD1 (5 bases). The CDR3 consists of 15 residues. Germline lookup yields CDR1 SEHNR and CDR2 FQNEAQ (reference sequence). Trimming cost V 5 bases and J 0 bases, with 13 bases left between them. The CDR3, as DNA: TGTGCCAGCAGCCCATTCAGGGTAGCTAACTATGGCTACACCTTC. Amino acids: CASSPFRVANYGYTF. Filled out from reference TRBV7-9 and TRBJ1-2, the complete variable domain reads DTGVSQNPRHKITKRGQNVTFRCDPISEHNRLYWYRQTLGQGPEFLTYFQNEAQLEKSRLLSDRFSAERPKGSFSTLEIQRTEQGDSAMYLCASSPFRVANYGYTFGSGTRLTVV.

This chain joins TRBV6-5 and TRBJ2-7; maybe TRBD1 (5 bases). The germline V gene encodes CDR1 MNHEY and CDR2 SVGAGI. Deletions cut 5 bases from V and 0 bases from J, with 8 bases between. The CDR3 totals 13 residues. Here the CDR3 DNA reads TGTGCCAGCAGTATCAGGGACTCCTACGAGCAGTACTTC. Amino acids: CASSIRDSYEQYF.

V usage is TRBV19 and J usage is TRBJ2-6; D gene uncertain. This CDR3 spans 14 amino acids. Germline CDR1 reads LNHDA; CDR2 reads SQIVND (reference sequence). Deletions cut 5 bases from V and 2 bases from J, with 7 bases between. This CDR3 reads CASSGRAGANVLTF. The CDR3 DNA sequence: TGTGCCAGTAGTGGTAGAGCTGGGGCCAACGTCCTGACTTTC.

V is TRBV7-9 and J is TRBJ2-7, with 7 bases matching TRBD2. Germline loops: CDR1 SEHNR, CDR2 FQNEAQ (reference sequence). V shed 5 bases and J 0 bases; nucleotides not matched to a gene: 7. This CDR3 has 15 amino acids. The CDR3 here is CASSPVGGSSYEQYF. The CDR3 nucleotides read TGTGCCAGCAGCCCCGTGGGGGGGAGCTCCTACGAGCAGTACTTC. Together with reference TRBV7-9 and TRBJ2-7, the CDR3 gives the full variable domain: DTGVSQNPRHKITKRGQNVTFRCDPISEHNRLYWYRQTLGQGPEFLTYFQNEAQLEKSRLLSDRFSAERPKGSFSTLEIQRTEQGDSAMYLCASSPVGGSSYEQYFGPGTRLTVT.

This chain links TRBV2 with TRBJ2-3; D perhaps matches TRBD1 (6 bases). This CDR3 spans 19 amino acids. CDR1 is SNHLY, CDR2 FYNNEI, per germline. Trimming removed 6 bases at V and 2 bases at J, with 27 bases between. In nucleotides, the CDR3 is TGTGCCAGCAGGCCTAACACAGGGTTTGAGCGCCCCACCACAGATACGCAGTATTTT. Amino acid sequence: CASRPNTGFERPTTDTQYF.

The rearrangement uses TRBV7-9 and TRBJ1-2, with D hard to call. This CDR3 contains 14 residues. CDR1 SEHNR and CDR2 FQNEAQ come from the germline V gene (reference sequence). V lost 2 bases and J 6 bases, leaving 13 bases between the germline ends. In DNA, the CDR3 is TGTGCCAGCAGCTTATTGGTTCAGGAAAATGGCTACACCTTC. It yields the protein CASSLLVQENGYTF.

This sequence joins TRBV6-5 and TRBJ1-1; unclear D gene. The V and J ends lost 2 bases and 2 bases respectively, with 12 bases between them. There are 15 residues in the CDR3. CDR1 MNHEY and CDR2 SVGAGI come from the germline V gene. CDR3 in amino acids: CASSYGLGSNTEAFF. The DNA for the CDR3 is TGTGCCAGCAGTTACGGGTTAGGGAGCAACACTGAAGCTTTCTTT.

This rearrangement joins TRBV7-2 to TRBJ2-2; 9 bases line up with TRBD1. Germline CDR1 is SGHTA and CDR2 is FQGNSA. Germline trimming cut 5 bases from V and 7 bases from J; bases unmatched to any gene: 8. CDR3 size: 15 residues. CDR3 amino acids: CASSPDRGGNGELFF. The CDR3 DNA follows: TGTGCCAGCAGCCCGGACAGGGGAGGGAACGGGGAGCTGTTTTTT.

V gene TRBV9 combines with J gene TRBJ1-2; D gene uncertain. In germline, CDR1 is SGDLS, CDR2 YYNGEE. Trimming removed 3 bases from V and 6 bases from J, with 30 bases in between. This CDR3 region has 19 residues. The CDR3 is CASSAAGLGRTHRVDGYTF. The CDR3 coding sequence is TGTGCCAGCAGCGCCGCAGGACTGGGAAGAACCCACCGAGTGGATGGCTACACCTTC.

The chain is built from TRBV18 and TRBJ1-4; D remains ambiguous. The CDR3 contains 16 residues. V was trimmed by 3 bases and J by 4 bases, leaving 15 bases between them. Germline V gene sequence: CDR1 KGHSH, CDR2 LQKENI. The CDR3 loop reads CASSPTWYGDNEKLFF. The CDR3 DNA sequence: TGTGCCAGCTCACCTACCTGGTACGGGGATAATGAAAAACTGTTTTTT.

This chain connects TRBV27 to TRBJ2-3, with a tentative D call TRBD2 (6 bases). The germline gives CDR1 MNHEY, CDR2 SMNVEV (reference sequence). The V end was cut by 5 bases, the J end by 4 bases, with 19 bases between. CDR3 size: 16 residues. Here the CDR3 DNA reads TGTGCCAGCAGTCCCCTAGCGTCGCCCGCGTCAGATACGCAGTATTTT. This codes for CASSPLASPASDTQYF.

The chain couples TRBV19 to TRBJ2-4, with 10 bases aligning to TRBD1. This CDR3 region has 14 residues. Per the germline V gene, CDR1 is LNHDA and CDR2 is SQIVND (reference sequence). V trimming: 4 bases; J trimming: 6 bases; junction bases outside the gene matches: 3. CDR3 nucleotide sequence: TGTGCCAGTAGTACGAGGACAGGGGGAAACATTCAGTACTTC. Protein: CASSTRTGGNIQYF.

In its sample, this clone was seen once. This chain connects TRBV5-1 to TRBJ2-2; D possibly corresponds to TRBD1 (6 bases). CDR1 and CDR2 (germline): SGHRS, YFSETQ. The CDR3 runs 15 residues. The V and J ends lost 4 bases and 2 bases respectively, with 12 bases between them. This CDR3 is CASSVGQQNTGELFF. The CDR3 bases are TGCGCCAGCAGCGTCGGACAGCAAAACACCGGGGAGCTGTTTTTT. The whole variable domain, filled in from reference TRBV5-1 and TRBJ2-2, reads KAGVTQTPRYLIKTRGQQVTLSCSPISGHRSVSWYQQTPGQGLQFLFEYFSETQRNKGNFPGRFSGRQFSNSRSEMNVSTLELGDSALYLCASSVGQQNTGELFFGEGSRLTVL.

The chain links TRBV5-5 to TRBJ1-2; the D gene is possibly TRBD1 (6 bases). V lost 10 bases to trimming and J lost 4 bases, with 14 bases between them. The CDR3 length is 12 residues. CDR1 is SGHKS, CDR2 YYEKEE, per germline (reference sequence). The CDR3 region is CARGGLGYGYTF. CDR3 coding DNA: TGTGCCCGGGGGGGGCTAGGCTATGGCTACACCTTC.

The rearrangement links TRBV3-1 (or the pseudogene TRBV3-2) to TRBJ2-1; a weak D match, TRBD2 (5 bases). V was trimmed by 1 base and J by 6 bases, leaving 7 bases between them. Germline V gene sequence: CDR1 LGHDT, CDR2 YNNKEL (reference sequence). There are 13 residues in the CDR3. CDR3 sequence reads: CASSQGTFNEQFF. The CDR3 DNA follows: TGTGCCAGCAGCCAAGGGACTTTCAATGAGCAGTTCTTC.